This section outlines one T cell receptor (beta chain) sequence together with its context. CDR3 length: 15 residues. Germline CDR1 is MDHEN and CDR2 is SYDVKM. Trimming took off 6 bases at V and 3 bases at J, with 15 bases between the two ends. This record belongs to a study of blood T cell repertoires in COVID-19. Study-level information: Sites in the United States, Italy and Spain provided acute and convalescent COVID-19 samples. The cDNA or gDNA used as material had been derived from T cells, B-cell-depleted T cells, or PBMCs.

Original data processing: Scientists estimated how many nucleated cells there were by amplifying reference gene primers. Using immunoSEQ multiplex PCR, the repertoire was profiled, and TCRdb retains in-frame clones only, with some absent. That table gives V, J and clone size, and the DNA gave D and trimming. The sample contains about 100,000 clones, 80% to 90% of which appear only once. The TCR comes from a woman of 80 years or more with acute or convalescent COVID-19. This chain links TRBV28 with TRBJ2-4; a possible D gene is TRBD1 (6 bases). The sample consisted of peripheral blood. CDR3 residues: CASSLDRSDKNIQYF. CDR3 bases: TGTGCCAGCAGCCTGGACAGATCTGACAAAAACATTCAGTACTTC.